This TCR beta chain emerged from a study of CD8+ T cells in alopecia areata. Treatment denoted: oral pan-JAK inhibitor, 5-10 mg twice daily. Comment on this clone: The antigen is unknown.

Findings and limits, study-wide: Many expanded lesional clones persisted during tofacitinib (in both scalp and blood).

The CDR3 spans 14 residues. V was cut by 6 bases and J by 8 bases, with 21 bases left in between. Looked up from germline, CDR1 is GTSNPN and CDR2 is SVGIG (reference sequence). RNA was isolated and reverse transcribed to cDNA, the sequencing template. Sequenced by immunoSEQ multiplex PCR; TCRdb stores in-frame clones only, minus some. In the table there are under 150,000 clones, 61% of which are singletons. The gene calls are TRBV30 and TRBJ2-3; D is possibly TRBD1 (5 bases). The origin of this receptor is a human donor with alopecia areata. Sequenced material: CD4+ T cells sorted from blood, taken at week 4, from a patient treated with tofacitinib. The CDR3 DNA reads TGTGCCTGCTCGTCGACCCAGGGCCAGGGTACGCAGTATTTT. Translation gives CACSSTQGQGTQYF.